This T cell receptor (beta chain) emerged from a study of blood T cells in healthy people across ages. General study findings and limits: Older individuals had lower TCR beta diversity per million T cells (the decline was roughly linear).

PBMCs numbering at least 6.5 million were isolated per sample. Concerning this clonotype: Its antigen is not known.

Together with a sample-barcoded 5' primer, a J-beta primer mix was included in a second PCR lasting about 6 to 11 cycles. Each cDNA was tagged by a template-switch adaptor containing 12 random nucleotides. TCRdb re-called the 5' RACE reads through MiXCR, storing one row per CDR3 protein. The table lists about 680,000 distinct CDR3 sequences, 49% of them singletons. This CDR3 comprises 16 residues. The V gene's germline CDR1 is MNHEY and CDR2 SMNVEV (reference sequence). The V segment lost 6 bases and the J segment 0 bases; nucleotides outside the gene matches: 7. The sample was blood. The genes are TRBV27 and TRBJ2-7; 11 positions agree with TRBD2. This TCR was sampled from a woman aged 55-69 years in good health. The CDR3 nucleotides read TGTGCCAGCAGCCCGAGACTAGCGGGACTCTCCTACGAGCAGTACTTC. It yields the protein CASSPRLAGLSYEQYF.